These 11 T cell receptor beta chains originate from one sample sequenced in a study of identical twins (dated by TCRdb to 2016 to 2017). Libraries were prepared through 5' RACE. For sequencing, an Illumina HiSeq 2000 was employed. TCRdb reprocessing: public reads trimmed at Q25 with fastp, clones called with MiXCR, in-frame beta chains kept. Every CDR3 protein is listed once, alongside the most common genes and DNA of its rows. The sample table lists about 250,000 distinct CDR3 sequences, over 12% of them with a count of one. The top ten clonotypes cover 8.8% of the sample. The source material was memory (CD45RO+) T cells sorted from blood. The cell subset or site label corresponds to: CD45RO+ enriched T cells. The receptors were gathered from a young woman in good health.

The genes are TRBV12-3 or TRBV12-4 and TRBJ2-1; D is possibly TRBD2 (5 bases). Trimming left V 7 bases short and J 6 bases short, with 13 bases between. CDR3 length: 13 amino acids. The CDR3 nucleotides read TGTGCCAGCACTCTTCGAGGAGGCAATGAGCAGTTCTTC. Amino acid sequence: CASTLRGGNEQFF.

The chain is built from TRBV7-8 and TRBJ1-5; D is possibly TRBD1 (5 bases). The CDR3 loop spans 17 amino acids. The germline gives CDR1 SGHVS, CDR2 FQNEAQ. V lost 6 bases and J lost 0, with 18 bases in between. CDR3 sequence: CASSPGGHSLSNQPQHF. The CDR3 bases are TGTGCCAGCAGTCCGGGTGGACACTCGCTTAGCAATCAGCCCCAGCATTTT.

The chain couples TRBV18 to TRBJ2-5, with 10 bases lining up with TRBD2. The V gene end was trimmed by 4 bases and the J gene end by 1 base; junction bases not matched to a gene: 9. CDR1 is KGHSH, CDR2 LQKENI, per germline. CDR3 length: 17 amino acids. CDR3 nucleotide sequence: TGTGCCAGCTCACGGCTCTCTTTAGCGGGGGGCCAAGAGACCCAGTACTTC. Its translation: CASSRLSLAGGQETQYF.

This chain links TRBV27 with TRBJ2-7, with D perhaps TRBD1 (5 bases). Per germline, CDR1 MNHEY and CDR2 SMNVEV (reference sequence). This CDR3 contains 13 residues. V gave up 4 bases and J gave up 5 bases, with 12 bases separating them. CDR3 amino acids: CASSSRVFHEQYF. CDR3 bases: TGTGCCAGCAGTTCCAGGGTGTTCCACGAGCAGTACTTC.

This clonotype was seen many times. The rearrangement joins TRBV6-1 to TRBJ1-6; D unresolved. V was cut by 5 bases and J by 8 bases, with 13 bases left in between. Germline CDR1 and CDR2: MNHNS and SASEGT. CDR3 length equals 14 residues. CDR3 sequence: CASSKQGRDSPLHF. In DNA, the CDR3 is TGTGCCAGCAGTAAACAAGGGCGGGATTCACCCCTCCACTTT.

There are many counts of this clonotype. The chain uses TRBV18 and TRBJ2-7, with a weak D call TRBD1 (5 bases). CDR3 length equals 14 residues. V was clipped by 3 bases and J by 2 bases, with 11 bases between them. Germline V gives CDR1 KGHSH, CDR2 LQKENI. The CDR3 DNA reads TGTGCCAGCTCACCTTCCAGGGTGGCCTACGAGCAGTACTTC. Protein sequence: CASSPSRVAYEQYF.

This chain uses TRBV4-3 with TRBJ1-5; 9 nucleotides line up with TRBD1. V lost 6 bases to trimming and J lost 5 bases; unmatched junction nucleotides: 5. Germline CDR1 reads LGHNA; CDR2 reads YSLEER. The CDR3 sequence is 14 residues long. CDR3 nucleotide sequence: TGCGCCAGCAGTCGGGACAGGGAAGATCAGCCCCAGCATTTT. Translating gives CASSRDREDQPQHF.

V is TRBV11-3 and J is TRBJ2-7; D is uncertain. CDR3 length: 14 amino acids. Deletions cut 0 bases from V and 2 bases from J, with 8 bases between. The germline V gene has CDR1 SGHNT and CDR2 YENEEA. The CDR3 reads CASSLDLEAYEQYF. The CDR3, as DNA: TGTGCCAGCAGCTTAGATCTTGAGGCCTACGAGCAGTACTTC.

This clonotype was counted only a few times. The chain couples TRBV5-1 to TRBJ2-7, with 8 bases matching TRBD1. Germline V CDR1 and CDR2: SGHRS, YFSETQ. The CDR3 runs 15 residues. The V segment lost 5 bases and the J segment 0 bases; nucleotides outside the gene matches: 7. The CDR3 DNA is TGCGCCAGCAGTCCCGGGACAGGACTCTCCTACGAGCAGTACTTC. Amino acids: CASSPGTGLSYEQYF.

CDR3 sequence reads: CSASGRVWDTQYF. CDR3 sequence (DNA): TGCAGTGCTAGCGGGAGAGTATGGGATACGCAGTATTTT. This chain joins TRBV20-1 and TRBJ2-3, with TRBD2 as a possible D gene (6 bases). V was pared by 3 bases and J by 6 bases, with 13 bases between. From germline, CDR1 is DFQATT and CDR2 SNEGSKA (reference sequence). This CDR3 region has 13 residues.

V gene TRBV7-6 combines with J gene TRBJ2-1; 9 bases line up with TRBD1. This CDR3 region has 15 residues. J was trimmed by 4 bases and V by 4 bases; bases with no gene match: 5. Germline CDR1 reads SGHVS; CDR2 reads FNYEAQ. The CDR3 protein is CASSSGQGVYNEQFF. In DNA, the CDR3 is TGTGCCAGCAGCTCGGGACAGGGCGTTTACAATGAGCAGTTCTTC.